This T cell receptor beta chain came from a study of CD8 T cells in Susac syndrome. Study-level results: In total CD8+ repertoires, sixteen Susac-specific public clones were detected, and CD8+ TEMRA repertoires contained five. Among active patients and in TEMRA cells, CD8+ clonal expansion in Susac reached its peak.

Sequencing of TCR beta was carried out in blood CD8+ and CD4+ T cells. Germline loops: CDR1 LNHDA, CDR2 SQIVND (reference sequence). Trimming took off 5 bases at V and 4 bases at J, with 8 bases between the two ends. The CDR3 loop spans 12 amino acids. As for this clonotype: Its antigen is undetermined.

When the RNA was reverse transcribed, random hexamers were used with an input of about 0.5 to 1 ug. An immunoSEQ multiplex PCR generated amplified TCR beta CDR3 products spanning 54 Vbeta and 13 Jbeta. One entry per CDR3 protein, called by TCRdb with MiXCR from the immunoSEQ multiplex PCR reads. This table holds about 100,000 distinct CDR3 sequences, about 95% found once. The clonotype comes from a human donor with Susac syndrome. Material: CD8+ T cells from PBMCs. The chain combines TRBV19 with TRBJ1-1; maybe TRBD1 (5 bases). CDR3 protein: CASSSGGTEAFF. CDR3 in DNA: TGTGCCAGTAGTTCCGGGGGCACTGAAGCTTTCTTT.